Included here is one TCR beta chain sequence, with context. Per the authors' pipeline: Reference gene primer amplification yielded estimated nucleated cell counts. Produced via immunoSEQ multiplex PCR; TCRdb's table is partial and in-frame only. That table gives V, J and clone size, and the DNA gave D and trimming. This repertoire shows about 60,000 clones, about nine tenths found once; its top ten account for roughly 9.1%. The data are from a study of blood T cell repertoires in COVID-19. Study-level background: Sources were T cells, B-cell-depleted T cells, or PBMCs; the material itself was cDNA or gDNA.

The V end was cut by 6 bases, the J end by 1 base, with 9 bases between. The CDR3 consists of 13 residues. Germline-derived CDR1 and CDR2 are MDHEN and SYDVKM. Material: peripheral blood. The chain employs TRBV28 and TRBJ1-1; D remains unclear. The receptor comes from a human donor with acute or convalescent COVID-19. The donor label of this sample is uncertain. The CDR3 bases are TGTGCCAGCAGGAATTCCGGGAACACTGAAGCTTTCTTT. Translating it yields CASRNSGNTEAFF.